This record covers a single TCR beta chain. The antigen remains unidentified. The sample originates from a study of a mutant IDH1 vaccine in newly diagnosed glioma. Study information: Patients arrived already treated with radiotherapy, temozolomide, or both, most having had both.

Method: immunoSEQ multiplex PCR; TCRdb's copy keeps in-frame clones and lacks some. The table lists 65,000 or so clones, more than 75% of them singletons. The sample's time point: week 23, last vaccination. Vaccine doses each comprised 300 ug of mutant IDH1 20-mer peptide, with topical imiquimod. CDR1 and CDR2 (germline): LNHDA, SQIVND (reference sequence). Trimming removed 4 bases at V and 0 bases at J, with 10 bases between. The CDR3 totals 16 residues. The rearrangement links TRBV19 to TRBJ2-6, with D perhaps TRBD2 (6 bases). Sequencing was performed on PBMCs, taken from a glioma patient whose treatment included an IDH1 peptide vaccine. This clonotype originated in a man in his thirties or forties with glioma. The chain's CDR3 is CASSTRDFSGANVLTF. The CDR3 DNA follows: TGTGCCAGTAGTACTAGGGACTTCTCTGGGGCCAACGTCCTGACTTTC.